This T cell receptor (beta chain) was sequenced during a study of T cell responses to AZD1222 COVID-19 vaccine. Findings and limits, study-wide: Nearly half of the spike-specific TCRs reportedly recognize variant regions that carry no mutations. Clonal diversity may have been underestimated, and the donors were mostly white British, with more females than males. Researchers report vaccine-associated CD4 TCRs spanning spike, with dominance at 160-218 and 743-854.

Trimming took off 5 bases at V and 9 bases at J, with 14 bases between the two ends. The CDR3 has 13 amino acids. CDR1 is GTSNPN and CDR2 is SVGIG in the germline V gene (reference sequence). Produced via immunoSEQ multiplex PCR; TCRdb's table is partial and in-frame only. The sample consists of tens of thousands of clones, about 90% of them appearing once. As concerns this clone: What it binds is not known.

The chain joins TRBV30 to TRBJ1-6, with D possibly matching TRBD1 (5 bases). This sample comprised peripheral blood, obtained on day 0 of AZD1222 vaccination. The TCR sequence derives from an adult in good health. The CDR3 here is CAWGTQPGSPLHF. The DNA for the CDR3 is TGTGCCTGGGGGACCCAGCCAGGTTCACCCCTCCACTTT. The full variable domain, with the rest looked up from reference TRBV30 and TRBJ1-6, is SQTIHQWPATLVQPVGSPLSLECTVEGTSNPNLYWYRQAAGRGLQLLFYSVGIGQISSEVPQNLSASRPQDRQFILSSKKLLLSDSGFYLCAWGTQPGSPLHFGNGTRLTVT.